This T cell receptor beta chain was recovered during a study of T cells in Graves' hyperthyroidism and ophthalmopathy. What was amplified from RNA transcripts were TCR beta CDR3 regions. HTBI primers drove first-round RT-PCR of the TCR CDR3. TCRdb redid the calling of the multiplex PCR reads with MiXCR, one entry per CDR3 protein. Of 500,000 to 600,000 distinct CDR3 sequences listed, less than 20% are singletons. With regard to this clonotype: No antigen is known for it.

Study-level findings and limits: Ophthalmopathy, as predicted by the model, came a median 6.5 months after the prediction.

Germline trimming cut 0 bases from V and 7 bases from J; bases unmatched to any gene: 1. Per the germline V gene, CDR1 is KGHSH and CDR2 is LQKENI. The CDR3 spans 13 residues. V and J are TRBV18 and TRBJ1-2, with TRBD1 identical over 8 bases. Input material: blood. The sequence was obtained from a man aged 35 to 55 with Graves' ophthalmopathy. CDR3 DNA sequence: TGTGCCAGCTCACCACCCCAGGGGGCTGGCTACACCTTC. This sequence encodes CASSPPQGAGYTF.